Listed below are T cell receptor beta chains from one sample, sequenced in a study of shared clonotypes between healthy human individuals. Using immunoSEQ multiplex PCR, the repertoire was profiled, and TCRdb retains in-frame clones only, with some absent. The data hold some 2.3 million clones, with 85% to 95% observed a single time. Sequences were obtained from naive CD4+ T cells from PBMCs. Receptors were obtained from a man between 18 and 29 years old in good health. Some clones in this sample may be carry-over from other donors' samples. Both conserved end residues are part of each CDR3. A D gene is named only where the DNA matches it firmly. Expanded clones are given a class, and other clones once, few, many or no size at all.

V gene	clone size	D gene	J gene	CDR3 protein	CDR3 DNA
TRBV11-3	NA	NA	TRBJ2-3	CASSLTPNGFQISTDTQYF	TGTGCCAGCAGCTTGACCCCTAACGGGTTTCAAATCTCGACAGATACGCAGTATTTT
TRBV29-1	NA	NA	TRBJ1-2	CSVFFYGYTF	TGCAGCGTTTTTTTCTATGGCTACACCTTC
TRBV4-2	NA	NA	TRBJ2-7	CASSQEAVGGRWYEQYF	TGTGCCAGCAGCCAAGAGGCGGTGGGGGGGCGGTGGTACGAGCAGTACTTC
TRBV5-6	NA	NA	TRBJ1-5	CASSLGRGGGNQPQHF	TGTGCCAGCAGCTTGGGCAGGGGAGGTGGCAATCAGCCCCAGCATTTT
TRBV27	NA	TRBD1	TRBJ1-4	CASRVLRGGGNEKLFF	TGTGCCAGCAGGGTGCTGCGGGGAGGGGGCAATGAAAAACTGTTTTTT
TRBV30	NA	TRBD1	TRBJ2-7	CAWSKKLGQGDLDEQYF	TGTGCCTGGAGTAAAAAACTCGGACAGGGGGATCTGGACGAGCAGTACTTC
TRBV19	few	NA	TRBJ1-3	CASTGGDRGNTIYF	TGTGCCAGTACTGGAGGGGATAGGGGAAACACCATATATTTT
TRBV5-4	NA	NA	TRBJ2-1	CASSRGAGAGGIYNEQFF	TGTGCCAGCAGCAGAGGGGCAGGGGCGGGCGGGATCTACAATGAGCAGTTCTTC
TRBV27	NA	NA	TRBJ2-7	CASRALGREQYF	TGTGCCAGCCGGGCCTTGGGTCGTGAGCAGTACTTC
TRBV27	NA	NA	TRBJ2-1	CASSTLGRPLYNEQFF	TGTGCCAGCAGTACCCTAGGGAGACCCCTTTACAATGAGCAGTTCTTC
TRBV5-4	NA	TRBD2	TRBJ2-2	CASSGSGTIVTGELFF	TGTGCCAGCAGCGGATCCGGGACTATTGTCACCGGGGAGCTGTTTTTT
TRBV23-1	NA	TRBD1	TRBJ2-1	CASSGTGRNEQFF	TGCGCCAGCAGTGGGACAGGGCGGAATGAGCAGTTCTTC
TRBV2	NA	NA	TRBJ2-2	CASQSSRDPGVGELFF	TGTGCCAGCCAGTCCTCGCGGGACCCCGGGGTCGGGGAGCTGTTTTTT
TRBV15	once	NA	TRBJ2-7	CATSREFGYEQYF	TGTGCCACCAGCAGAGAATTTGGGTACGAGCAGTACTTC
TRBV7-8	NA	NA	TRBJ2-7	CASSFPLLAGSVDEQYF	TGTGCCAGCAGCTTCCCTCTATTAGCCGGGAGTGTTGACGAGCAGTACTTC
TRBV7-9	NA	NA	TRBJ1-4	CASSYLVGNEKLFF	TGTGCCAGCAGCTACCTGGTCGGGAATGAAAAACTGTTTTTT
TRBV18	NA	NA	TRBJ2-5	CASSPRSQWETQYF	TGTGCCAGCTCACCACGGTCTCAATGGGAGACCCAGTACTTC
TRBV6-6	NA	NA	TRBJ2-7	CATQKPEDSSYEQYF	TGTGCCACACAAAAGCCCGAAGACAGCTCCTACGAGCAGTACTTC
TRBV6-1	NA	NA	TRBJ1-5	CASSEVGRLSNQPQHF	TGTGCCAGCAGTGAAGTAGGCAGATTGTCCAATCAGCCCCAGCATTTT
TRBV5-1	NA	TRBD1	TRBJ2-2	CASSRPPGQGGTGELFF	TGCGCCAGCAGTCGGCCGCCTGGACAGGGTGGCACCGGGGAGCTGTTTTTT
TRBV5-6	NA	NA	TRBJ2-7	CASSLKPSCEQYF	TGTGCCAGCAGCCTTAAACCCTCCTGCGAGCAGTACTTC
TRBV19	NA	NA	TRBJ1-5	CASSLGGQGRGNQPQHF	TGTGCCAGTAGCCTCGGAGGCCAGGGACGTGGCAATCAGCCCCAGCATTTT
TRBV6-1	NA	NA	TRBJ1-2	CASSEWGVKGGYTF	TGTGCCAGCAGTGAATGGGGCGTTAAAGGAGGCTACACCTTC
TRBV15	NA	NA	TRBJ2-7	CATSSRGGYYEQYF	TGTGCCACCAGCAGTAGGGGGGGATACTACGAGCAGTACTTC
TRBV28	NA	NA	TRBJ2-2	CASSNPGSGELFF	TGTGCCAGCAGTAACCCCGGATCCGGGGAGCTGTTTTTT
TRBV19	NA	NA	TRBJ1-5	CASSTQRSNQPQHF	TGTGCCAGTAGTACCCAGAGGAGCAATCAGCCCCAGCATTTT
TRBV28	NA	TRBD2	TRBJ2-4	CASSGGSGRLAKNIQYF	TGTGCCAGCAGTGGAGGAAGCGGGAGGCTAGCCAAAAACATTCAGTACTTC
TRBV27	NA	NA	TRBJ1-2	CASSLGYGYGYTF	TGTGCCAGCAGTTTAGGGTACGGCTATGGCTACACCTTC
TRBV5-1	few	TRBD1	TRBJ1-5	CASSLQGGNQPQHF	TGCGCCAGCAGCTTGCAGGGGGGCAATCAGCCCCAGCATTTT
TRBV9	NA	NA	TRBJ2-6	CASSVWTLSGANVLTF	TGTGCCAGCAGCGTTTGGACCCTCTCTGGGGCCAACGTCCTGACTTTC
TRBV19	NA	TRBD1	TRBJ2-3	CASSIPRQGGTDTQYF	TGTGCCAGTAGTATACCCCGACAGGGCGGCACAGATACGCAGTATTTT
TRBV2	NA	NA	TRBJ1-5	CASSEEGNQPQHF	TGTGCCAGCAGTGAGGAGGGAAATCAGCCCCAGCATTTT
TRBV10-3	once	TRBD1	TRBJ1-2	CAISESTGGGYTF	TGTGCCATCAGTGAGTCGACAGGGGGTGGCTACACCTTC
TRBV7-9	once	TRBD1	TRBJ1-5	CASSLEAGTGANQPQHF	TGTGCCAGCAGCTTAGAGGCCGGGACAGGGGCAAATCAGCCCCAGCATTTT
TRBV4-2	NA	NA	TRBJ1-3	CASSQESGITGNTIYF	TGTGCCAGCAGCCAAGAATCAGGGATCACTGGAAACACCATATATTTT
TRBV28	NA	TRBD1	TRBJ2-3	CASSLTGTDDRDTQYF	TGTGCCAGCAGCCTTACCGGGACAGACGATAGGGATACGCAGTATTTT